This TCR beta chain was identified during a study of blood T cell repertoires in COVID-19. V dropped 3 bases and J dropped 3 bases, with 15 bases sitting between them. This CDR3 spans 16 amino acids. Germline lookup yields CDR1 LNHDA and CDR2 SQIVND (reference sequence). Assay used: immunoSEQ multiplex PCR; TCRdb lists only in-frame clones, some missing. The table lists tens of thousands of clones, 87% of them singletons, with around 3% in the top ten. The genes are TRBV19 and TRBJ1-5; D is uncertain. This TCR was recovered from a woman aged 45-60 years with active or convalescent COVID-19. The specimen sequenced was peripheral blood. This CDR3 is CASSIPRTGNNQPQHF. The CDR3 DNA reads TGTGCCAGTAGTATCCCGCGGACGGGGAACAATCAGCCCCAGCATTTT.